This T cell receptor beta chain was sequenced for a study of blood T cell repertoires in COVID-19. Across the whole study: PBMCs, B-cell-depleted T cells, or T cells provided the cDNA or gDNA that made up the material.

This CDR3 region has 13 residues. The V gene's germline CDR1 is SGHNT and CDR2 YYREEE (reference sequence). Trimming removed 1 base from V and 5 bases from J, with 9 bases in between. Seattle patient enrollment occurred during active infection, with longitudinal follow-up thereafter. Per the authors' pipeline: It was from reference gene primer amplification that nucleated cell counts were estimated. Assay: immunoSEQ multiplex PCR; the TCRdb copy retains only in-frame clones and omits some. V and J calls and clone size are copied from that table; D and trimming were computed from the DNA. The sample carries some 170,000 clones, over 80% recorded once.

The chain uses TRBV5-4 and TRBJ1-1, with D tentatively TRBD1 (5 bases). The source material was peripheral blood. This TCR was recovered from a woman aged 40 to 50 with COVID-19, enrolled during active disease. Written as DNA, the CDR3 is TGTGCCAGCAGCTTGATGGGGGGAACTGAAGCTTTCTTT. Translation: CASSLMGGTEAFF.